One and the same sample provided the 18 T cell receptor beta chains below, sequenced in a study of T cells in localized non-small cell lung cancer. Clones were read by immunoSEQ multiplex PCR, and TCRdb kept only the in-frame ones, dropping some. The sample has about 78,000 clones, about four fifths seen once; the top ten hold about 2.7%. The sequences come from peripheral blood, collected before any cancer treatment. The source is a man aged 35 to 70 with stage I lung adenocarcinoma.

This chain links TRBV4-1 with TRBJ2-5; TRBD1 or TRBD2 may be the D gene (5 bases each). This CDR3 comprises 14 residues. Germline CDR1 is MGHRA and CDR2 is YSYEKL. The germline V and J ends were trimmed by 4 bases and 4 bases, with 13 bases remaining between them. DNA for the CDR3: TGCGCCAGCAGCCCTGGGACGGTTCTAGAGACCCAGTACTTC. Its protein is CASSPGTVLETQYF.

The chain couples TRBV9 to TRBJ2-3, with D perhaps matching TRBD2 (6 bases). This CDR3 is built from 16 residues. V was clipped by 0 bases and J by 0 bases, with 11 bases between them. Germline lookup yields CDR1 SGDLS and CDR2 YYNGEE. CDR3 protein: CASSVGSRGSTDTQYF. Written as DNA, the CDR3 is TGTGCCAGCAGCGTAGGATCGCGGGGCAGCACAGATACGCAGTATTTT.

The rearrangement links TRBV6-1 to TRBJ1-6; D might be TRBD1 (5 bases). With 1 base removed from V and 11 bases from J, the gap between germline ends came to 15 bases. Germline loops: CDR1 MNHNS, CDR2 SASEGT. The CDR3 spans 15 residues. The CDR3 coding sequence is TGTGCCAGCAGTGAAGTGGGGACCCACGGTCCACCCCTCCACTTT. Its translation is CASSEVGTHGPPLHF.

This sequence joins TRBV6-6 and TRBJ2-7; D gene unclear. The length of the CDR3 is 15 residues. The germline gives CDR1 MNHNY, CDR2 SVGAGI (reference sequence). V was trimmed by 3 bases and J by 0 bases, leaving 12 bases between them. CDR3 nucleotides: TGTGCCAGCAGTTATGTGAGTCAGACCTCCTACGAGCAGTACTTC. This encodes CASSYVSQTSYEQYF.

The V and J genes are TRBV4-2 and TRBJ1-2; 7 nucleotides line up with TRBD1. CDR1 is LGHNA, CDR2 YNFKEQ, per germline. The CDR3 length is 14 residues. V was pared by 2 bases and J by 7 bases, with 7 bases of the junction left unmatched. CDR3 nucleotide sequence: TGTGCCAGCAGCCAATCCACAGGGGAGGTTGGCTACACCTTC. Translated, it gives CASSQSTGEVGYTF.

The chain joins TRBV27 to TRBJ1-2; 9 nucleotides agree with TRBD1. Germline values: CDR1 MNHEY, CDR2 SMNVEV (reference sequence). With V trimmed by 5 bases and J by 2 bases, 3 bases remained unmatched. The CDR3 is 14 amino acids. The CDR3 DNA is TGTGCCAGCAGTGATACAGGGGGCAACTATGGCTACACCTTC. It encodes CASSDTGGNYGYTF.

V usage is TRBV5-5 and J usage is TRBJ1-5, with D unclear. Germline V gives CDR1 SGHKS, CDR2 YYEKEE (reference sequence). V was shortened by 0 bases and J by 5 bases, with 12 bases between the two germline ends. The CDR3 extends over 15 amino acids. The DNA for the CDR3 is TGTGCCAGCAGCTTGGCTGCGGGTTTCCATCAGCCCCAGCATTTT. It codes for CASSLAAGFHQPQHF.

This rearrangement joins TRBV5-4 to TRBJ2-3; 9 nucleotides match TRBD1. CDR1 is SGHNT, CDR2 YYREEE, per germline (reference sequence). Trimming took 5 bases from V and 2 from J; bases not matched to a gene: 6. This CDR3 region has 15 residues. The chain's CDR3 is CASSFGQGITDTQYF. The CDR3 nucleotides are TGTGCCAGCAGTTTCGGACAGGGGATCACAGATACGCAGTATTTT.

This clone was detected once. V usage is TRBV5-4 and J usage is TRBJ2-3; D could derive from TRBD1 or TRBD2 (6 bases each). Per the germline V gene, CDR1 is SGHNT and CDR2 is YYREEE (reference sequence). Trimming took off 4 bases at V and 6 bases at J, with 9 bases between the two ends. The CDR3 has 12 residues. The CDR3: CASSRGLDTQYF. The CDR3 region has the DNA TGTGCCAGCAGCCGGGGGCTGGATACGCAGTATTTT.

The chain is built from TRBV7-2 and TRBJ1-2; 8 nucleotides align to TRBD1. With V trimmed by 5 bases and J by 8 bases, 1 base remained unmatched. Per germline, CDR1 SGHTA and CDR2 FQGNSA. The CDR3 consists of 11 residues. As DNA, the CDR3 is TGTGCCAGCAGCCGACAGGGGGGCTACACCTTC. Protein: CASSRQGGYTF.

The chain combines TRBV7-6 with TRBJ2-2, with 7 bases lining up with TRBD1. V lost 7 bases to trimming and J lost 4 bases; unmatched junction nucleotides: 12. This CDR3 is 16 amino acids long. The germline CDR1 and CDR2 sequences are SGHVS and FNYEAQ. The CDR3 region is CASTPDRADFTGELFF. In DNA form, the CDR3 reads TGTGCCAGCACCCCCGACAGGGCGGATTTCACCGGGGAGCTGTTTTTT.

V gene TRBV29-1 combines with J gene TRBJ1-2; perhaps TRBD1 as D (6 bases). Trimming removed 4 bases at V and 7 bases at J, with 22 bases between. The CDR3 is made up of 15 amino acids. The germline V gene has CDR1 SQVTM and CDR2 ANQGSEA. The CDR3 region has the DNA TGCAGCGTTGCCCGAGACAACAGGGTGGGACCTGGCTACACCTTC. Translation gives CSVARDNRVGPGYTF. Complete variable domain (other parts from reference TRBV29-1 and TRBJ1-2): SAVISQKPSRDICQRGTSLTIQCQVDSQVTMMFWYRQQPGQSLTLIATANQGSEATYESGFVIDKFPISRPNLTFSTLTVSNMSPEDSSIYLCSVARDNRVGPGYTFGSGTRLTVV.

Regarding this clone: The DNA is omitted, as the CDR3 cannot be located on it reliably, and the CDR3 follows TCRdb's listing. V gene TRBV5-6 combines with J gene TRBJ2-2; the D call TRBD2 from the table was never checked on the DNA. Germline V CDR1 and CDR2: SGHDT, YYEEEE. The CDR3 region is 13 residues in length, termini included. CDR3 protein: CASSLRRAGELFF.

This rearrangement joins TRBV11-2 to TRBJ2-4; possibly TRBD1 for D (6 bases). Germline V gene sequence: CDR1 SGHAT, CDR2 FQNNGV. V lost 5 bases and J lost 8, with 16 bases in between. The CDR3 loop spans 14 amino acids. CDR3 DNA: TGTGCCAGCAGCCCGCGGACAGCAATACACATTCAGTACTTC. It encodes CASSPRTAIHIQYF. Filled out from reference TRBV11-2 and TRBJ2-4, the complete variable domain reads EAGVAQSPRYKIIEKRQSVAFWCNPISGHATLYWYQQILGQGPKLLIQFQNNGVVDDSQLPKDRFSAERLKGVDSTLKIQPAKLEDSAVYLCASSPRTAIHIQYFGAGTRLSVL.

The gene calls are TRBV27 and TRBJ2-7; unclear D gene. CDR3 length: 13 amino acids. Germline loops: CDR1 MNHEY, CDR2 SMNVEV (reference sequence). Trimming shortened V by 5 bases and J by 7 bases, and 15 bases separated the two germline ends. The CDR3 DNA sequence: TGTGCCAGCAGTCTTAGATTGAGAAGAGAGCAGTACTTC. Its translation is CASSLRLRREQYF.

The chain recombines TRBV6-5 with TRBJ1-1, with unresolved D. Germline V gives CDR1 MNHEY, CDR2 SVGAGI. V was trimmed by 7 bases and J by 3 bases, leaving 6 bases between them. This CDR3 is built from 11 residues. The CDR3 bases are TGTGCCAGCACCTCCGACACTGAAGCTTTCTTT. Translated: CASTSDTEAFF.

This clone appeared once. The V and J genes are TRBV28 and TRBJ1-2, with D maybe TRBD1 (5 bases). This CDR3 is 14 amino acids long. V lost 8 bases to trimming and J lost 4 bases, with 17 bases between them. The germline gives CDR1 MDHEN, CDR2 SYDVKM. CDR3 residues: CASRNRDGIYGYTF. The CDR3, as DNA: TGTGCCAGCCGCAACCGGGACGGGATCTATGGCTACACCTTC.

This clone was detected a few times. This chain links TRBV2 with TRBJ1-1; D is possibly TRBD1 (6 bases). This CDR3 spans 13 amino acids. Germline CDR1 reads SNHLY; CDR2 reads FYNNEI. V lost 7 bases, J lost 0 bases, and 9 bases lay in between. Here the CDR3 reads CASIRGMNTEAFF. CDR3 DNA sequence: TGTGCCAGCATCAGGGGCATGAACACTGAAGCTTTCTTT. Filled out from reference TRBV2 and TRBJ1-1, the complete variable domain reads EPEVTQTPSHQVTQMGQEVILRCVPISNHLYFYWYRQILGQKVEFLVSFYNNEISEKSEIFDDQFSVERPDGSNFTLKIRSTKLEDSAMYFCASIRGMNTEAFFGQGTRLTVV.